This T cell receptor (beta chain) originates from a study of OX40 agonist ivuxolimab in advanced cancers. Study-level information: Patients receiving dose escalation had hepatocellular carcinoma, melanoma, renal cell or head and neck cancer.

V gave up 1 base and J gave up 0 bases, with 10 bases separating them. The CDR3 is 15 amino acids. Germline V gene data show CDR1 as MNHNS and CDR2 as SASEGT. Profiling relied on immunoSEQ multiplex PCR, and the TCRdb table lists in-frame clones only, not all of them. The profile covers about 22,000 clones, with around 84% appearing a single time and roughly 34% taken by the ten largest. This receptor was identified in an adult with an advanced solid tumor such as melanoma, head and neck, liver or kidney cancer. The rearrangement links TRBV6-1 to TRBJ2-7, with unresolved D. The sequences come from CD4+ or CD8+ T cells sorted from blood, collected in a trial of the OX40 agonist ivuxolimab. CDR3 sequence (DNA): TGTGCCAGCAGTGAAGAGCCCCTAAACTCCTACGAGCAGTACTTC. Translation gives CASSEEPLNSYEQYF.